The subject of this entry is one TCR beta chain. This clonotype has more than one count but fewer than ten. Its antigen target is currently unknown. A read error is possible here, since a much larger clone lies one base away. Library preparation used 5' RACE. For sequencing, an Illumina HiSeq 2500 was employed. A second 7 to 11 cycle PCR used a sample-barcoded 5' primer and a J-beta primer mix. A unique molecular identifier was introduced onto each TCR beta cDNA molecule by a template-switch 5' adaptor carrying 12 random nucleotides. Each sample yielded at least 3 million CDR3-containing paired-end reads. First-strand cDNA synthesis was performed from all RNA using the Mint cDNA synthesis kit, with priming by a TRBC-specific oligonucleotide. After uracil-DNA glycosylase treatment, a first 18-cycle PCR used universal primers M1SS and BC2_uni_R on all cDNA. The original methods were these. Each sample was normalized by randomly selecting 1 million high-quality reads, each carrying a distinct molecular identifier. Reads sharing molecular identifiers were discarded rather than binned into consensus sequences. MiTCR, set to a Q25 quality threshold and the strictest error-elimination algorithm, was used for CDR3 identification, clonotype clustering and error correction. Lower-bound total TCR beta diversity was estimated with a nonparametric unseen species model using Euler transformation. TCRdb took the public reads, trimmed them with fastp at Q25, ran MiXCR for clone calling and kept in-frame beta chains. Rows are unified per CDR3 protein, each entry keeping the most common DNA and genes. TCRdb, rather than the study authors, made the V and J calls. The sample profile shows 630,000 or so distinct CDR3 sequences; approximately 30% of them were found once. The ten biggest clones cover 15% to 18% of the sample.

The data belong to a study of blood T cells in healthy people across ages (dated by TCRdb to between 2014 and 2016). Context from the whole study: In model experiments, template switching captured about one uniquely barcoded TCR beta cDNA molecule for every two T cells. Age-related changes in TCR beta repertoire diversity were measured in the study by deep sequencing normalized with unique cDNA molecular identifiers. Donors were grouped into four age groups: young (average approximately 15 years), middle-aged (under 40), aged (roughly 62) and long-lived (around 80). To avoid experimental bias, donors of different ages were randomly spread across the sequencing lanes. For two donors (one aged 18 to 29 and one aged 80 or older), the study analyzed two additional independent replicas of 1 million unique cDNA reads from the same blood draw.

Donors were 35 to 40 systemically healthy Caucasian individuals from Russia aged 6 to 90 years. Approximately 11 milliliters of peripheral blood were drawn from each donor into EDTA-treated Vacutainer tubes. PBMCs were isolated by Ficoll-Paque density-gradient centrifugation, with at least 6.5 million obtained per sample. Total RNA, at least 6 micrograms per sample, was extracted from PBMCs with Trizol reagent. For every donor, flow cytometry on a PBMC aliquot measured the percentage of naive CD45RAhigh/CD27high T cells. What the work shows at the level of the full study, not this receptor alone: Estimates of total diversity based on one million sequenced T cells were considered lower bounds and underestimates. Donor CMV infection status was unknown, potentially confounding age-related changes in expanded clonotypes. There was a strong correlation between observed TCR beta diversity and the percentage of naive T cells measured by flow cytometry. Compared with the aged group, more naive CD4+ T cells, fewer expanded clones and increased TCR diversity were shown by the long-lived group, suggesting age selection. Observed TCR beta diversity per million T cells fell roughly linearly with age, and a significant reduction was already apparent by age roughly 40. Because profiling used bulk unsorted PBMCs, naive and antigen-experienced compartments could not be compared conclusively.

The sample taken for sequencing was blood. The TCR sequence derives from an elderly woman in good health.

The CDR3 region has the sequence CATSRDTNRGYNEQYF. The DNA sequence is as follows: TGTGCCACCAGCAGAGACACCAACAGGGGCTACAATGAGCAGTACTTC. The sequence is built from TRBV15 and TRBJ2-7; the junction holds 7 bases that match TRBD1. V has 0 bases trimmed and J has 7 bases trimmed; junction bases matching no gene number 12. For CDR1 and CDR2, the germline V gene (reference sequence) lists LNHNV and YYDKDF. The CDR3 sequence holds 16 residues, the cysteine and phenylalanine included. Only the CDR3 portion is preserved as DNA: 48 bases, with reading frame beginning at the first base.